What follows is one T cell receptor beta chain and its context. Its antigen remains unknown. The record originates from a study of cytomegalovirus exposure and HLA in healthy donors. Trimming removed 0 bases from V and 1 base from J; junction bases left unmatched: 13. Germline CDR1 LNHNV, CDR2 YYDKDF (reference sequence). The CDR3 contains 20 residues. The study's findings and limits: Three chains linked to CMV were shown in vitro to be specific for CMV antigens. Accurate HLA-A and HLA-B prediction from TCR beta sequences was reported for most subjects. Later analysis suggested links between common viral pathogens and several top significant clusters. For most TCR sequences rarity was the rule, although some public TCRs occurred in many donors.

PCR involved 60 Vbeta and 13 Jbeta primers. Some clones are missing from TCRdb's copy, which holds only in-frame ones; the method was immunoSEQ multiplex PCR. The table records roughly 160,000 clones, around 85% of them present only once. The sequenced sample was PBMCs. The chain has TRBV15 and TRBJ2-1, with 9 bases identical to TRBD1. The receptor's source is a male donor in good health and CMV-seronegative. CDR3 nucleotides: TGTGCCACCAGCAGAGAAAACAGGGGGCTAATACGGAGGTCCTACAATGAGCAGTTCTTC. It translates to CATSRENRGLIRRSYNEQFF. Based on the CDR3 plus reference TRBV15 and TRBJ2-1, the full variable domain is DAMVIQNPRYQVTQFGKPVTLSCSQTLNHNVMYWYQQKSSQAPKLLFHYYDKDFNNEADTPDNFQSRRPNTSFCFLDIRSPGLGDTAMYLCATSRENRGLIRRSYNEQFFGPGTRLTVL.